The sequence of this T cell receptor beta chain was determined in a study of CD8+ T cells in alopecia areata. In the study overall: Treated patients were dosed with oral tofacitinib, taking 5 to 10 mg twice daily. Broader study findings: Higher clonality than in normal scalp was seen in lesional scalp, especially alopecia totalis/universalis.

The treatment: oral pan-JAK inhibitor, 5-10 mg twice daily. Those with alopecia areata gave lesional scalp punch biopsies and peripheral blood. Sequencing used cDNA as its template, made by extracting RNA and reverse transcribing it. The method was immunoSEQ multiplex PCR; TCRdb's version includes in-frame clones alone and lacks a portion of them. Of approximately 210,000 clones listed, approximately 72% are singletons. CDR1 is WNHNN and CDR2 is SYGVQD in the germline V gene (reference sequence). Trimming cost V 0 bases and J 7 bases, with 14 bases left between them. This CDR3 spans 15 amino acids. As to this clone: No antigen is known for it.

The sequenced sample was CD4+ T cells sorted from blood, obtained at week 44, from a patient treated with tofacitinib. The chain has TRBV10-1 and TRBJ2-3; D gene uncertain. The source is a human donor with alopecia areata. The CDR3 coding sequence is TGCGCCAGCAGTGAGTCGCAGACCGGCAGATATACGCAGTATTTT. Its translation is CASSESQTGRYTQYF.